This T cell receptor beta chain comes out of a study of T cells in Graves' hyperthyroidism and ophthalmopathy. Amplification of TCR beta CDR3 regions used RNA as the template. An initial round of RT-PCR targeting the TCR CDR3 relied on the HTBI primer set. TCRdb used MiXCR to reprocess the multiplex PCR reads, holding one entry per CDR3 protein. Of a few hundred thousand distinct CDR3 sequences in the sample, approximately 44% were seen once. No progression to ophthalmopathy during 18 months of follow-up defined stable disease. Newly diagnosed hyperthyroidism, duration under 2 months, in patients aged 18 to 65. The sample holds many counts of this clonotype. Its target is unknown. V dropped 5 bases and J dropped 11 bases, with 21 bases sitting between them. The CDR3 is 14 amino acids. The germline CDR1 and CDR2 sequences are SGHVS and FQNEAQ. Study outcomes and limitations: The blood repertoire included most of the expanded thyroid clonotypes above 0.001.

Sequencing was performed on peripheral blood or thyroid tissue (not recorded which). The sequence was obtained from a woman under 30 with Graves' hyperthyroidism. V gene TRBV7-8 combines with J gene TRBJ1-1; D might be TRBD1 (5 bases). CDR3 sequence: CASSPRGGRGWAFF. Written as DNA, the CDR3 is TGTGCCAGCAGCCCAAGGGGAGGTCGGGGGTGGGCTTTCTTT.